The 27 T cell receptor beta chains given below trace back to one sample, sequenced in a study of cytomegalovirus exposure and HLA in healthy donors. PCR was performed using 60 Vbeta and 13 Jbeta primers. Sequenced by immunoSEQ multiplex PCR; TCRdb stores in-frame clones only, minus some. The repertoire includes approximately 200,000 clones, around 74% of them detected once, and less than 2% sits in the top ten. Sequencing was carried out using PBMCs. Receptors were obtained from a girl between 10 and 17 years old in good health and CMV-seropositive.

The chain recombines TRBV27 with TRBJ2-1, with a tentative D call TRBD2 (5 bases). V lost 6 bases, J lost 9 bases, and 18 bases lay in between. The CDR3 consists of 14 residues. The germline CDR1 and CDR2 sequences are MNHEY and SMNVEV (reference sequence). The CDR3 region has the DNA TGTGCCAGCAGGGGGAGCTCGGCATTCGGTGAGCAGTTCTTC. This codes for CASRGSSAFGEQFF.

The sample holds a few counts of this clone. The rearrangement joins TRBV11-3 to TRBJ2-3; 9 nucleotides agree with TRBD2. CDR3 length equals 16 residues. Germline CDR1 is SGHNT and CDR2 is YENEEA. Losses at the gene ends were 1 base for V and 2 bases for J; bases not matched to a gene: 4. CDR3 amino acids: CASSLVAGAFTDTQYF. The CDR3 coding sequence is TGTGCCAGCAGCTTAGTAGCGGGGGCCTTCACAGATACGCAGTATTTT.

In this sample, this clone turned up once. The chain employs TRBV25-1 and TRBJ2-1; 9 nucleotides align to TRBD1. V was clipped by 0 bases and J by 4 bases; unmatched bases: 10. CDR1 and CDR2 (germline): MGHDK, SYGVNS. The CDR3 sequence is 18 residues long. The CDR3 DNA reads TGTGCCAGCAGTGAATATAGTGGTTTGACAGGGGGTTACAATGAGCAGTTCTTC. It translates to CASSEYSGLTGGYNEQFF. The full variable domain, with the rest looked up from reference TRBV25-1 and TRBJ2-1, is EADIYQTPRYLVIGTGKKITLECSQTMGHDKMYWYQQDPGMELHLIHYSYGVNSTEKGDLSSESTVSRIRTEHFPLTLESARPSHTSQYLCASSEYSGLTGGYNEQFFGPGTRLTVL.

The chain uses TRBV5-1 and TRBJ1-1; D is possibly TRBD1 (5 bases). V was pared by 0 bases and J by 2 bases, with 11 bases between. This CDR3 is 15 amino acids long. Per germline, CDR1 SGHRS and CDR2 YFSETQ. CDR3 amino acids: CASSLAGGGNTEAFF. The CDR3 nucleotides read TGCGCCAGCAGCTTGGCCGGGGGGGGTAACACTGAAGCTTTCTTT.

This chain connects TRBV5-4 to TRBJ2-3, with 8 bases fitting TRBD2. V dropped 4 bases and J dropped 0; count of bases not matched to a gene: 13. Germline V gene sequence: CDR1 SGHNT, CDR2 YYREEE (reference sequence). The CDR3 has 18 amino acids. The CDR3 DNA reads TGTGCCAGCAGCCCCGGGGGGGCGGGACATTTTAGCACAGATACGCAGTATTTT. Encoded protein: CASSPGGAGHFSTDTQYF.

The CDR3 region is CSVEGSGQSYNEQFF. CDR3 in DNA: TGCAGCGTTGAAGGTTCCGGACAGTCCTACAATGAGCAGTTCTTC. The chain recombines TRBV29-1 with TRBJ2-1; D may be TRBD1 (6 bases). The germline V gene has CDR1 SQVTM and CDR2 ANQGSEA. V was trimmed by 1 base and J by 1 base, leaving 11 bases between them. The CDR3 runs to 15 residues.

The V gene is TRBV14, the J gene TRBJ2-2; weak D call: TRBD2 (7 bases). Germline V gives CDR1 SGHDN, CDR2 FVKESK. V gave up 10 bases and J gave up 7 bases, with 25 bases separating them. This CDR3 contains 16 residues. The CDR3 reads CANPGWGRELHGELFF. In DNA form, the CDR3 reads TGTGCCAACCCAGGTTGGGGGCGGGAGTTACACGGGGAGCTGTTTTTT.

This clone turned up a few times. This chain connects TRBV11-2 to TRBJ2-7; TRBD1 aligns across 7 bases. With V trimmed by 5 bases and J by 4 bases, 11 bases remained unmatched. The CDR3 extends over 15 amino acids. CDR1 and CDR2 from the germline V gene are SGHAT and FQNNGV. CDR3 bases: TGTGCCAGCAGCCCCGCAGGGGGATTCCTATACGAGCAGTACTTC. Translation: CASSPAGGFLYEQYF.

This clone came up a few times. This chain connects TRBV5-1 to TRBJ2-5; 15 bases match TRBD2. CDR1 and CDR2 (germline): SGHRS, YFSETQ. CDR3 length: 17 residues. The junction had 5 bases not matched to a gene; V was cut back by 4 bases and J by 1 base. CDR3 bases: TGCGCCAGCAGCACGGGACTAGCGGGGGGCTTCCAAGAGACCCAGTACTTC. Protein sequence: CASSTGLAGGFQETQYF.

The chain carries TRBV4-3 and TRBJ1-2, with D possibly matching TRBD1 (6 bases). This CDR3 region has 15 residues. V gave up 3 bases and J gave up 5 bases, with 16 bases separating them. Germline-derived CDR1 and CDR2 are LGHNA and YSLEER. DNA for the CDR3: TGCGCCAGCAGCCATTACGTGGACAGCTCTTATGGCTACACCTTC. Amino acid sequence: CASSHYVDSSYGYTF.

The chain uses TRBV6-5 and TRBJ2-7; the D gene is possibly TRBD1 (6 bases). This CDR3 is built from 14 residues. Trimming removed 1 base at V and 7 bases at J, with 14 bases between. CDR1 is MNHEY and CDR2 is SVGAGI in the germline V gene. The CDR3, as DNA: TGTGCCAGCAGTTACTTACAGGGTGCAGGGGAGCAGTACTTC. This translates into CASSYLQGAGEQYF.

The V and J genes are TRBV5-8 and TRBJ1-2; TRBD1 aligns across 10 bases. CDR1 and CDR2 from the germline V gene are SGHTS and YDEGEE. V trimming: 4 bases; J trimming: 7 bases; junction bases outside the gene matches: 10. The CDR3 covers 15 residues. This chain's CDR3 is CASSRDRGLLVGYTF. The CDR3 DNA sequence: TGTGCCAGCAGCCGGGACAGGGGTTTGCTAGTTGGCTACACCTTC.

The CDR3 sequence is CASSLGTGGLYEQYF. CDR3 coding DNA: TGTGCCAGCAGCTTGGGGACAGGGGGCTTATACGAGCAGTACTTC. The chain couples TRBV11-2 to TRBJ2-7; TRBD1 matches at 12 bases. This CDR3 has 15 residues. Germline-derived CDR1 and CDR2 are SGHAT and FQNNGV. V trimming: 3 bases; J trimming: 4 bases; junction bases outside the gene matches: 4.

V gene TRBV10-1 combines with J gene TRBJ2-5, with a tentative D call TRBD1 (5 bases). Germline V CDR1 and CDR2: WNHNN, SYGVQD (reference sequence). The CDR3 loop spans 13 amino acids. V lost 0 bases to trimming and J lost 9 bases, with 11 bases between them. Here the CDR3 DNA reads TGCGCCAGCAGTGAGTCTACAGGTGGTCCCCAGTACTTC. It specifies CASSESTGGPQYF.

The chain is built from TRBV7-2 and TRBJ1-5, with D maybe TRBD1 (5 bases). Between the trimmed V and J ends, which lost 3 bases and 2 bases, there was a span of 8 bases. The CDR3 runs 14 residues. Germline V lookup: CDR1 SGHTA, CDR2 FQGNSA. CDR3 loop: CASSLGGGNQPQHF. The CDR3 coding sequence is TGTGCCAGCAGCTTGGGAGGGGGCAATCAGCCCCAGCATTTT. The full variable domain, its missing parts supplied by reference TRBV7-2 and TRBJ1-5, is GAGVSQSPSNKVTEKGKDVELRCDPISGHTALYWYRQSLGQGLEFLIYFQGNSAPDKSGLPSDRFSAERTGGSVSTLTIQRTQQEDSAVYLCASSLGGGNQPQHFGDGTRLSIL.

The V call is TRBV7-9, the J call TRBJ1-2; 7 bases fit TRBD1. The J segment lost 6 bases and the V segment lost 5 bases, leaving 12 bases of the junction unmatched. The germline gives CDR1 SEHNR, CDR2 FQNEAQ (reference sequence). The CDR3 sequence is 15 residues long. CDR3 sequence (DNA): TGTGCCAGCAGCCACAGAGACAGGGCGTACGATGGCTACACCTTC. This codes for CASSHRDRAYDGYTF.

This chain connects TRBV10-3 to TRBJ1-3, with D possibly TRBD1 on 5 matching bases. Looked up from germline, CDR1 is ENHRY and CDR2 is SYGVKD. Trimming cost V 8 bases and J 2 bases, with 16 bases left between them. There are 15 residues in the CDR3. The DNA for the CDR3 is TGTGCCATCGCACAGGAAAAAGGAGCTGGAAACACCATATATTTT. Protein: CAIAQEKGAGNTIYF.

The chain uses TRBV11-2 and TRBJ2-5; a weak D match, TRBD1 (5 bases). This CDR3 is 14 amino acids long. V was shortened by 4 bases and J by 5 bases, with 14 bases between the two germline ends. The germline gives CDR1 SGHAT, CDR2 FQNNGV. CDR3: CASSSHTGPETQYF. CDR3 in DNA: TGTGCCAGCAGCTCACATACAGGTCCGGAGACCCAGTACTTC.

The chain couples TRBV6-5 to TRBJ2-5; D perhaps matches TRBD2 (6 bases). Trimming pared 2 bases from V and 7 bases from J, leaving 11 bases between. The germline V gene encodes CDR1 MNHEY and CDR2 SVGAGI. The CDR3 spans 13 residues. The CDR3 DNA is TGTGCCAGCAGTTACGGTCAGGGAGGGACCCAGTACTTC. Translation gives CASSYGQGGTQYF.

The chain recombines TRBV7-6 with TRBJ2-2, with D tentatively TRBD1 (6 bases). Germline CDR1 SGHVS, CDR2 FNYEAQ. This CDR3 region has 15 residues. V dropped 6 bases and J dropped 4 bases, with 15 bases sitting between them. The CDR3 region has the DNA TGTGCCAGCAGTTTCGGACAGTATCGCACCGGGGAGCTGTTTTTT. Translating gives CASSFGQYRTGELFF.

In this sample, this clone turned up a few times. This chain links TRBV11-3 with TRBJ2-2, with 9 nucleotides matching TRBD2. V gave up 9 bases and J gave up 7 bases; unmatched junction bases: 6. CDR1 and CDR2 (germline): SGHNT, YENEEA. The CDR3 covers 13 residues. CDR3 region: CASEGLAIGELFF. CDR3 nucleotides: TGTGCCAGTGAGGGACTAGCCATCGGGGAGCTGTTTTTT.

This CDR3 is CASSQDWGRGYNEQFF. The CDR3 DNA reads TGCGCCAGCAGCCAAGACTGGGGGAGGGGTTACAATGAGCAGTTCTTC. The chain recombines TRBV4-3 with TRBJ2-1; 7 nucleotides align to TRBD2. The CDR3 loop spans 16 amino acids. Germline V CDR1 and CDR2: LGHNA, YSLEER. The trim removed 0 bases at V and 4 bases at J, leaving 6 bases unmatched.

The chain couples TRBV18 to TRBJ1-5, with D possibly being TRBD1 (6 bases). Germline CDR1 is KGHSH and CDR2 is LQKENI. V lost 3 bases and J lost 1, with 13 bases in between. This CDR3 is built from 16 residues. CDR3 coding DNA: TGTGCCAGCTCACCCCCAGGGACATCGAGCAATCAGCCCCAGCATTTT. This encodes CASSPPGTSSNQPQHF.

The gene calls are TRBV5-4 and TRBJ1-4; no firm D call. CDR3 size: 14 residues. Looked up from germline, CDR1 is SGHNT and CDR2 is YYREEE (reference sequence). Deletions cut 4 bases from V and 8 bases from J, with 15 bases between. The CDR3 DNA sequence: TGTGCCAGCAGCCCCGTGGGAGGTGAAGAAAAACTGTTTTTT. Translation gives CASSPVGGEEKLFF.

A few counts support this clone. The rearrangement uses TRBV6-1 and TRBJ2-1; 9 nucleotides align to TRBD1. Germline V gives CDR1 MNHNS, CDR2 SASEGT. The CDR3 has 15 residues. V lost 6 bases and J lost 7; bases outside the gene matches: 10. CDR3 sequence (DNA): TGTGCCAGCAGAGAACGGGACAGGGCAACTAATGAGCAGTTCTTC. Its protein is CASRERDRATNEQFF.

Worth noting for this clone: This likely comes from a read error, as the CDR3 has no conserved phenylalanine or tryptophan at its end. The limits of the CDR3 on the DNA are not certain, so only TCRdb's listed CDR3 is given. V usage is TRBV20-1 and J usage is TRBJ2-3; the table's D gene call, TRBD2, was not cross checked with the DNA. The germline gives CDR1 DFQATT, CDR2 SNEGSKA (reference sequence). The CDR3 length equals 11 residues, ends included. CDR3 amino acids: CSATGLAGAML.

The DNA of the CDR3 is TGTGCCAGCAGGCCTGTAGGGAGCCTCCTCTATGGCTACACCTTC. Amino acids: CASRPVGSLLYGYTF. This chain links TRBV6-5 with TRBJ1-2; no reliable D call. V lost 6 bases and J lost 4, with 18 bases in between. Germline V gene sequence: CDR1 MNHEY, CDR2 SVGAGI. The CDR3 runs 15 residues.